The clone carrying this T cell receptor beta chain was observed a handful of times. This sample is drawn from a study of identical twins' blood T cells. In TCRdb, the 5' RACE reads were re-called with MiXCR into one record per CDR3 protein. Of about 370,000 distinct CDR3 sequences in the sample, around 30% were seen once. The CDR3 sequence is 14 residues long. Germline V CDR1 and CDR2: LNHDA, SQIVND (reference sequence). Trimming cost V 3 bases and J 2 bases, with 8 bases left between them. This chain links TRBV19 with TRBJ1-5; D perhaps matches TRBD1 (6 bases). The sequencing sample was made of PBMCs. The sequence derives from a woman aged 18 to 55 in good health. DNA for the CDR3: TGTGCCAGTAGTATTAGACAGGGCAATCAGCCCCAGCATTTT. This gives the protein CASSIRQGNQPQHF.